This T cell receptor (beta chain) appears in the sequencing data of a study of OX40 agonist ivuxolimab in advanced cancers. CDR3 length equals 11 residues. Germline CDR1 reads SEHNR; CDR2 reads FQNEAQ (reference sequence). V shed 0 bases and J shed 10 bases, with 4 bases lying between them. Produced via immunoSEQ multiplex PCR; TCRdb's table is partial and in-frame only. The sample has tens of thousands of clones, approximately 89% seen once. The sequencing used CD4+ or CD8+ T cells sorted from blood, collected in a trial of the OX40 agonist ivuxolimab. The V gene is TRBV7-9, the J gene TRBJ1-5; D not certain. This TCR was sampled from an adult with an advanced solid tumor such as melanoma, head and neck, liver or kidney cancer. The CDR3 is CASSLAGPQHF. CDR3 nucleotides: TGTGCCAGCAGCTTAGCTGGTCCCCAGCATTTT.